The TCR beta chain described here comes from a study of blood T cells in healthy people across ages (dated by TCRdb to between 2014 and 2017). Regarding the research as a whole: In model experiments, template switching captured roughly one uniquely barcoded TCR beta cDNA molecule for every two T cells. Four age groups were formed from the donors: young (average roughly 15 years), middle-aged (approximately 39), aged (62) and long-lived (around 82). For two donors (one aged 18 to 30 and one aged 80 or older), the study analyzed two additional independent replicas of 1 million unique cDNA reads from the same blood draw. Using deep sequencing normalized with unique cDNA molecular identifiers, the study measured how TCR beta repertoire diversity changes with age. To avoid experimental bias, donors of different ages were distributed randomly across sequencing lanes. General findings and caveats noted by the study authors: Observed TCR beta diversity correlated strongly with the percentage of naive T cells measured by flow cytometry. Estimates of total diversity from one million sequenced T cells were regarded as lower bounds and underestimates. As age increased, observed TCR beta diversity per million T cells dropped in a roughly linear way, and a significant reduction was already evident by age about 40. Compared with the aged group, more naive CD4+ T cells, fewer expanded clones and increased TCR diversity were shown by the long-lived group, suggesting age selection. Since profiling was done on bulk unsorted PBMCs, naive and antigen-experienced compartments could not be conclusively compared. Donor CMV infection status was unknown, potentially confounding age-related changes in expanded clonotypes.

The CDR1 and CDR2 encoded by the germline V gene are KGHDR and SFDVKD. The CDR3, from cysteine to phenylalanine, totals 14 residues. Solely the CDR3 DNA is kept, with 42 bases framed from the first base. V was cut back by 1 base and J by 4 bases, leaving a gap of 7 bases between them. Receptors were amplified or captured by 5' RACE. A second PCR of roughly 6 to 12 cycles was run with a J-beta primer mix and a sample-barcoded 5' primer. A template-switch 5' adaptor carrying 12 random nucleotides introduced a unique molecular identifier onto each TCR beta cDNA molecule. At least 2.5 million CDR3-containing paired-end reads were obtained from each sample. The Mint cDNA synthesis kit, primed by a TRBC-specific oligonucleotide, was used to synthesize first-strand cDNA from all RNA. After uracil-DNA glycosylase treatment, a first 18-cycle PCR used universal primers M1SS and BC2_uni_R on all cDNA. In the source study's methods: Each sample was normalized by randomly selecting 1 million high-quality reads, each carrying a distinct molecular identifier. Instead of being binned into consensus sequences, reads that shared molecular identifiers were thrown out. MiTCR, run with a Q25 quality threshold and the strictest error-elimination algorithm, handled CDR3 identification, clonotype clustering and error correction. A nonparametric unseen species model with Euler transformation was used to estimate a lower bound on total TCR beta diversity. TCRdb took the public reads, trimmed them with fastp at Q25, ran MiXCR for clone calling and kept in-frame beta chains. Each CDR3 protein gets just one entry, which takes the most common genes and DNA from the rows behind it. TCRdb, rather than the study authors, made the V and J calls. For this sample the table gives fewer than 2,000,000 distinct CDR3 sequences, of which about two fifths were detected only once. Roughly 24% of the sample is held by the ten biggest clonotypes.

Systemically healthy Caucasian individuals from Russia, 39 in total and aged roughly 6 to 95 years, were included as donors. Each donor gave approximately 9.3 milliliters of peripheral blood, collected into EDTA-treated Vacutainer tubes. PBMCs were isolated by Ficoll-Paque density-gradient centrifugation, with at least 6 million obtained per sample. Trizol reagent was used to extract total RNA from PBMCs, with at least 6 micrograms per sample. The percentages of naive CD45RAhigh/CD27high T cells were determined by flow cytometry on a PBMC aliquot from every donor. To note about this clonotype: No antigen is known for it. No qualities accompany the bases; no much larger clone lies one base away.

The TCR was taken from a human donor in good health. The V gene is TRBV24-1 and the J gene is TRBJ2-1, and perhaps TRBD1 as D gene, on 5 matching bases. The sample was blood. The DNA reads TGTGCCACCAGTGATTTTCCAGGGTACAATGAGCAGTTCTTC. It codes for CATSDFPGYNEQFF.